Reported below is one T cell receptor (beta chain). The data belong to a study of T cells in Graves' hyperthyroidism and ophthalmopathy. CDR3 length: 14 residues. The ends were cut back, 5 bases at V and 2 bases at J, with 9 bases in the middle. Amplification of TCR beta CDR3 regions used RNA as the template. In the first-round RT-PCR of the TCR CDR3, the HTBI primer set was used. TCRdb analysed the multiplex PCR reads with MiXCR anew, one entry per CDR3 protein. Counted here are hundreds of thousands of distinct CDR3 sequences, roughly 40% occurring once; the ten biggest clones make up 7% to 10%. This chain uses TRBV12-3 or TRBV12-4 with TRBJ2-2, with D unresolved. The TCR originated in a man between 18 and 29 years old with Graves' hyperthyroidism. Sequenced material: blood. CDR3 DNA sequence: TGTGCCAGCAGTCCCCATGAAAACACCGGGGAGCTGTTTTTT. It translates to CASSPHENTGELFF.